The 31 T cell receptor beta chains below were found in one sample sequenced in a study of blood T cell repertoires in COVID-19. Profiling relied on immunoSEQ multiplex PCR, and the TCRdb table lists in-frame clones only, not all of them. The table has about 200,000 clones, 88% seen once; the top ten hold around 1.5%. Specimen: peripheral blood. All receptors come from a man aged 18 to 35 with active or convalescent COVID-19.

This rearrangement joins TRBV7-9 to TRBJ2-2; D remains unclear. The CDR3 is made up of 13 amino acids. V gave up 11 bases and J gave up 0 bases, with 10 bases separating them. Germline V lookup: CDR1 SEHNR, CDR2 FQNEAQ (reference sequence). CDR3: CALGTTNTGELFF. For the CDR3, the DNA is TGTGCCCTTGGCACCACGAACACCGGGGAGCTGTTTTTT.

This clone was recorded a few times. The V and J genes are TRBV14 and TRBJ2-1, with TRBD2 identical over 14 bases. The CDR3 sequence is 15 residues long. Germline assignment: CDR1 SGHDN and CDR2 FVKESK. The CDR3 reads CAGLAGVGYYNEQFF. The CDR3 DNA reads as TGTGCGGGACTAGCGGGAGTAGGGTACTACAATGAGCAGTTCTTC.

The chain carries TRBV28 and TRBJ1-5; 7 nucleotides agree with TRBD1. V shed 1 base and J 2 bases; nucleotides not matched to a gene: 2. There are 15 residues in the CDR3. Per germline, CDR1 MDHEN and CDR2 SYDVKM. The CDR3 spells CASSLLTGGNQPQHF. CDR3 in DNA: TGTGCCAGCAGTTTATTAACAGGGGGCAATCAGCCCCAGCATTTT.

This clone has a single count. The DNA for the CDR3 is TGTGCCAGCAGTTTGGGGGCTAGCGGGAGGGCAGGCCAAGAGACCCAGTACTTC. Translated, it gives CASSLGASGRAGQETQYF. V usage is TRBV2 and J usage is TRBJ2-5; TRBD2 matches 12 bases. The J segment lost 1 base and the V segment lost 5 bases, leaving 11 bases of the junction unmatched. CDR1 is SNHLY and CDR2 is FYNNEI in the germline V gene. This CDR3 has 18 residues.

V and J are TRBV11-2 and TRBJ2-7; 7 bases are shared with TRBD1. The CDR3 extends over 15 amino acids. V lost 5 bases to trimming and J lost 0 bases; unmatched junction nucleotides: 7. In germline, CDR1 is SGHAT, CDR2 FQNNGV. For the CDR3, the DNA is TGTGCCAGCAGCCCTGGGACAGCTTACTCCTACGAGCAGTACTTC. Protein sequence: CASSPGTAYSYEQYF.

The chain recombines TRBV3-1 (or the pseudogene TRBV3-2) with TRBJ1-2; perhaps TRBD1 as D (5 bases). The ends were cut back, 6 bases at V and 6 bases at J, with 14 bases in the middle. This CDR3 region has 13 residues. The germline V gene has CDR1 LGHDT and CDR2 YNNKEL (reference sequence). The chain's CDR3 is CASRGGTRDGYTF. Here the CDR3 DNA reads TGTGCCAGCAGGGGGGGGACTAGGGATGGCTACACCTTC.

This clone was seen a few times. The chain recombines TRBV6-5 with TRBJ1-3; D is ambiguous. Trimming pared 7 bases from V and 0 bases from J, leaving 13 bases between. Looked up from germline, CDR1 is MNHEY and CDR2 is SVGAGI. The CDR3 length is 15 residues. CDR3 nucleotides: TGTGCCAGCATTTGGAGTTTTAACTCTGGAAACACCATATATTTT. Translation: CASIWSFNSGNTIYF.

J is TRBJ2-7 and V is TRBV19; unclear D gene. V shed 1 base and J shed 0 bases, with 7 bases lying between them. CDR3 length: 14 residues. Germline CDR1 and CDR2: LNHDA and SQIVND (reference sequence). The CDR3 coding sequence is TGTGCCAGTAGTATAGGCGGAAGCTCCTACGAGCAGTACTTC. Amino acids: CASSIGGSSYEQYF.

The chain combines TRBV9 with TRBJ1-6; possibly TRBD1 for D (5 bases). This CDR3 spans 16 amino acids. V was trimmed by 4 bases and J by 7 bases, leaving 18 bases between them. Germline lookup yields CDR1 SGDLS and CDR2 YYNGEE. The CDR3 region has the DNA TGTGCCAGCAGCCCAACCCCCGACAGCTCCAATTCACCCCTCCACTTT. Translation gives CASSPTPDSSNSPLHF.

The chain carries TRBV4-2 and TRBJ2-2; 12 bases line up with TRBD2. CDR3 length equals 18 residues. Unmatched junction bases numbered 9, after V lost 4 bases and J lost 3 bases. CDR1 LGHNA and CDR2 YNFKEQ come from the germline V gene. The CDR3 region is CASSRGPSGRADTGELFF. The CDR3 bases are TGTGCCAGCAGCCGAGGGCCTAGCGGGAGGGCGGACACCGGGGAGCTGTTTTTT.

V usage is TRBV7-6 and J usage is TRBJ1-3; 7 bases are shared with TRBD1. The CDR3 runs to 15 residues. Germline CDR1 is SGHVS and CDR2 is FNYEAQ. Unmatched junction bases numbered 6, after V lost 4 bases and J lost 3 bases. CDR3 DNA: TGTGCCAGCAGCTCCTTCCGGGACAGTGGAAACACCATATATTTT. It translates to CASSSFRDSGNTIYF.

The count of this clone is one. The chain employs TRBV20-1 and TRBJ1-1, with D unresolved. In germline, CDR1 is DFQATT, CDR2 SNEGSKA (reference sequence). CDR3 size: 11 residues. Trimming removed 5 bases from V and 1 base from J, with 5 bases in between. CDR3 sequence reads: CSAEENTEAFF. The CDR3 nucleotides read TGCAGTGCTGAGGAGAACACTGAAGCTTTCTTT.

Here the CDR3 reads CASSRLAGGLTDTQYF. The CDR3 DNA follows: TGTGCCAGTAGTAGATTAGCGGGGGGCTTGACAGATACGCAGTATTTT. The rearrangement links TRBV19 to TRBJ2-3; 10 positions agree with TRBD2. V was clipped by 4 bases and J by 3 bases; unmatched bases: 7. The CDR3 runs 16 residues. CDR1 and CDR2 from the germline V gene are LNHDA and SQIVND (reference sequence).

The chain has TRBV12-5 and TRBJ1-1, with D tentatively TRBD1 (6 bases). Trimming took 0 bases from V and 1 from J, leaving 18 bases between them. The CDR3 length is 18 residues. Germline V gene data show CDR1 as LGHNT and CDR2 as FRNRAP. CDR3 bases: TGTGCTAGTGGTTTGGTAGTGACAGGAGCCCAGGGGAACACTGAAGCTTTCTTT. As protein: CASGLVVTGAQGNTEAFF.

The J gene is TRBJ2-1, the V gene TRBV27, with a weak D call TRBD1 (6 bases). CDR1 and CDR2 from the germline V gene are MNHEY and SMNVEV (reference sequence). Trimming cost V 4 bases and J 4 bases, with 11 bases left between them. The CDR3 sequence is 14 residues long. CDR3 sequence reads: CASSSGTLYNEQFF. CDR3 coding DNA: TGTGCCAGCAGTTCCGGGACACTATACAATGAGCAGTTCTTC.

The rearrangement uses TRBV14 and TRBJ2-1, with 9 bases matching TRBD2. CDR1 and CDR2 from the germline V gene are SGHDN and FVKESK. Trimming at V came to 1 base and at J to 2 bases, leaving 18 bases not matched to a gene. The CDR3 extends over 21 amino acids. DNA of the CDR3: TGTGCCAGCAGCCAAGGAAAAGCGGGAGGATCCAACAGGGGCGCCTACAATGAGCAGTTCTTC. It encodes CASSQGKAGGSNRGAYNEQFF. The variable domain in full, with the rest retrieved from reference TRBV14 and TRBJ2-1, is EAGVTQFPSHSVIEKGQTVTLRCDPISGHDNLYWYRRVMGKEIKFLLHFVKESKQDESGMPNNRFLAERTGGTYSTLKVQPAELEDSGVYFCASSQGKAGGSNRGAYNEQFFGPGTRLTVL.

In its sample, this clone was seen a few times. This chain uses TRBV5-6 with TRBJ1-3, with no clear D. Between the trimmed V and J ends, which lost 0 bases and 1 base, there was a span of 8 bases. The CDR3 has 15 residues. Germline loops: CDR1 SGHDT, CDR2 YYEEEE. The CDR3 sequence is CASSLGGLSGNTIYF. In DNA, the CDR3 is TGTGCCAGCAGCTTGGGTGGCCTTTCTGGAAACACCATATATTTT.

The rearrangement joins TRBV19 to TRBJ2-5, with 12 positions matching TRBD2. V was clipped by 6 bases and J by 5 bases; unmatched bases: 1. CDR1 is LNHDA and CDR2 is SQIVND in the germline V gene (reference sequence). This CDR3 is built from 13 residues. The DNA for the CDR3 is TGTGCCAGTAGCGGGACTAGCGGGGAGACCCAGTACTTC. Translated, it gives CASSGTSGETQYF.

V usage is TRBV5-4 and J usage is TRBJ2-1, with D possibly being TRBD1 (6 bases). V was pared by 2 bases and J by 2 bases, with 11 bases between. This CDR3 has 15 amino acids. Germline loops: CDR1 SGHNT, CDR2 YYREEE (reference sequence). CDR3 in amino acids: CASSLQGVPYNEQFF. The CDR3, as DNA: TGTGCCAGCAGCTTACAGGGAGTCCCCTACAATGAGCAGTTCTTC.

The rearrangement uses TRBV6-6 and TRBJ1-1; perhaps TRBD1 as D (5 bases). CDR1 and CDR2 from the germline V gene are MNHNY and SVGAGI (reference sequence). The V gene lost 2 bases and the J gene lost 8 bases, with 15 bases spanning the gap. The CDR3 has 14 amino acids. The CDR3 protein is CASSYGALEREAFF. DNA for the CDR3: TGTGCCAGCAGTTACGGGGCATTAGAGAGGGAAGCTTTCTTT.

The chain links TRBV15 to TRBJ1-5; D not resolved. CDR3 length: 14 residues. V dropped 6 bases and J dropped 1 base, with 10 bases sitting between them. Looked up from germline, CDR1 is LNHNV and CDR2 is YYDKDF (reference sequence). CDR3 protein: CATRVTGSNQPQHF. The CDR3 DNA follows: TGTGCCACCAGAGTTACCGGGAGCAATCAGCCCCAGCATTTT.

This chain uses TRBV29-1 with TRBJ1-4; unclear D gene. Trimming pared 4 bases from V and 0 bases from J, leaving 6 bases between. The CDR3 runs to 13 residues. Per germline, CDR1 SQVTM and CDR2 ANQGSEA. The CDR3 sequence: CSVGSSTNEKLFF. CDR3 DNA: TGCAGCGTTGGGAGTTCAACTAATGAAAAACTGTTTTTT.

This clone was seen a single time. The chain has TRBV30 and TRBJ1-6; 8 bases map to TRBD1. The CDR3 extends over 18 amino acids. With 6 bases clipped from V and 7 bases from J, the junction kept 20 bases outside the gene matches. From germline, CDR1 is GTSNPN and CDR2 SVGIG (reference sequence). The CDR3 region is CACLVWDRTTTSNSPLHF. The CDR3 nucleotides read TGTGCCTGTTTAGTATGGGACAGGACAACTACTAGCAATTCACCCCTCCACTTT.

The chain employs TRBV7-2 and TRBJ2-7, with TRBD2 identical over 9 bases. Germline-derived CDR1 and CDR2 are SGHTA and FQGNSA. The trim removed 6 bases at V and 6 bases at J, leaving 9 bases unmatched. The length of the CDR3 is 14 residues. The CDR3 loop is CASRGWSGRTEQYF. The CDR3 nucleotides are TGTGCCAGCAGGGGGTGGAGCGGGAGGACCGAGCAGTACTTC.

V and J are TRBV12-3 or TRBV12-4 and TRBJ2-3; D gene uncertain. Deletions cut 2 bases from V and 6 bases from J, with 6 bases between. The CDR3 consists of 12 residues. DNA for the CDR3: TGTGCCAGCAGTTTACTCCCCGATACGCAGTATTTT. Translated, it gives CASSLLPDTQYF.

This clone was found a few times. The chain carries TRBV7-2 and TRBJ1-5, with D uncertain. CDR3 length: 13 amino acids. CDR1 is SGHTA and CDR2 is FQGNSA in the germline V gene. Trimming took 5 bases from V and 5 from J, leaving 10 bases between them. The CDR3 DNA is TGTGCCAGCAGCGCTAAGGAGTATCAGCCCCAGCATTTT. Its protein product is CASSAKEYQPQHF.

The chain uses TRBV5-1 and TRBJ2-5, with D tentatively TRBD2 (5 bases). CDR1 and CDR2 (germline): SGHRS, YFSETQ. V shed 2 bases and J shed 1 base, with 15 bases lying between them. CDR3 length equals 16 residues. DNA of the CDR3: TGCGCCAGCAGCTTAGGAGGATCGATCAGCCAAGAGACCCAGTACTTC. Translated: CASSLGGSISQETQYF.

With respect to this clone: The junction departs from the called germline gene at one end, perhaps through a read error. The chain recombines TRBV7-7 with TRBJ2-5; 9 bases map to TRBD2. This CDR3 contains 16 residues. Germline CDR1 reads SSHAT; CDR2 reads FNYEAQ (reference sequence). The CDR3 is CASSLGAVAGVETQYF. CDR3 coding DNA: TGTGCTAGCAGCTTAGGGGCGGTAGCGGGAGTGGAGACCCAGTACTTC.

The genes are TRBV19 and TRBJ1-2, with D possibly TRBD1 on 5 matching bases. The V and J ends lost 1 base and 6 bases respectively, with 12 bases between them. The CDR3 covers 14 residues. Germline V CDR1 and CDR2: LNHDA, SQIVND (reference sequence). The DNA of the CDR3 is TGTGCCAGTAGTATAGGTCCAGGGAAGGATGGCTACACCTTC. It yields the protein CASSIGPGKDGYTF.

The chain links TRBV10-2 to TRBJ2-7, with TRBD2 identical over 9 bases. Germline CDR1 reads WSHSY; CDR2 reads SAAADI. J lost 5 bases, V lost 2 bases, and 13 bases had no gene match. The CDR3 has 17 residues. Here the CDR3 reads CASSEPHSGSGGDEQYF. The CDR3 coding sequence is TGCGCCAGCAGTGAGCCCCACTCGGGTAGCGGGGGCGACGAGCAGTACTTC.

The rearrangement joins TRBV6-6 to TRBJ1-2; 10 nucleotides line up with TRBD1. Germline CDR1 is MNHNY and CDR2 is SVGAGI (reference sequence). Trimming removed 2 bases from V and 6 bases from J; junction bases left unmatched: 6. The CDR3 sequence is 15 residues long. CDR3 sequence: CASSYRPGTGDGYTF. CDR3 in DNA: TGTGCCAGCAGTTACCGTCCCGGGACAGGGGATGGCTACACCTTC.